The entry that follows covers one T cell receptor (beta chain) sequence. The antigen is not known. This table comes from immunoSEQ multiplex PCR, and its TCRdb copy is limited to in-frame clones, with some not included. The sample lists some 45,000 clones; 82% were seen once. This specimen belongs to a study of OX40 agonist ivuxolimab in advanced cancers. Study-level information: The study gave patients intravenous ivuxolimab at 0.01 to 10 mg/kg every 2 weeks.

Looked up from germline, CDR1 is MNHNS and CDR2 is SASEGT. V lost 7 bases, J lost 6 bases, and 8 bases stayed unmatched. The CDR3 is made up of 13 amino acids. Overall study results and limits: Researchers report that CD8+ T cells had, on average, more expanded clones than CD4+. Determination of antigen specificity was not performed for the expanded peripheral T cells.

The rearrangement links TRBV6-1 to TRBJ2-7, with TRBD1 matching 8 bases. The specimen was CD4+ or CD8+ T cells sorted from blood, collected in a trial of the OX40 agonist ivuxolimab. This clonotype was obtained from an adult with an advanced solid tumor such as melanoma, head and neck, liver or kidney cancer. This chain's CDR3 is CASKSGTGAEQYF. CDR3 DNA sequence: TGTGCCAGCAAATCCGGGACAGGCGCCGAGCAGTACTTC.